This TCR beta chain was identified in a study of shared clonotypes between healthy human individuals (dated by TCRdb to 2018 to 2021). In the study overall: The cohort comprised a couple of women and a few men aged 18 to 49 years. Blood TCR repertoires of roughly five healthy adults were deeply sequenced to estimate repertoire size and the extent of clonotype sharing between individuals. Leukapheresis yielded between about 0.94 and 8.9 billion PBMCs per donor. To increase sequencing depth and limit assay-specific biases, TCR repertoire library preparation and sequencing were carried out by different laboratories using diverse techniques. For each donor, CD4 naive and CD4 memory were each run on three plates, CD8 naive on two plates, and CD8 memory on one plate.

What the work shows at the level of the full study, not this receptor alone: Higher generation probabilities were observed for clonotypes shared by all four sorted-subset donors than for non-shared clonotypes. Because the study included only a small number of donors, the genetic and exposure-history diversity represented was limited. Pairwise subsampling led to the expectation that sequencing depth would affect the degree of clonotype sharing among donors. Even with the large sequencing depth, rarefaction of the sorted-subset datasets indicated that sequencing was incomplete. Naive subsets generally had larger estimated clonotype richness than memory subsets. Sampling was restricted to blood, and TCR repertoires in tissue are likely to differ from TCR repertoires in blood. When four donors were compared, the shared fraction of clonotypes was 5% to 6.5% for naive CD4, 3.5% to 4% for naive CD8, 2% to 2.5% for memory CD4, and roughly 0.4% for memory CD8.

As for this clone: The clone's antigen remains unknown. Base-call qualities are not available, and no considerably larger clone is one nucleotide away.

The germline V gene gives CDR1 as SQVTM and CDR2 as ANQGSEA. V is pared back by 3 bases and J by 2 bases, with 10 bases lying between the germline termini. The CDR3 measures 13 amino acids from cysteine to phenylalanine. Kept here is only the CDR3 DNA, which spans 39 bases and is read in frame from base 1. Using the deep immunoSEQ assay, TCR CDR3 regions were amplified from genomic DNA by multiplex PCR. Genomic DNA extracted from each cell subset was distributed evenly over all wells of several immunoSEQ 96-well plates, and each plate served as one replicate. For sorted subsets, about 210 ng of genomic DNA, equivalent to 30,000 or so T cell genomes, went into each replicate PCR. The purified libraries were quantified using a Qubit 3.0 fluorometer, sized with a Bioanalyzer 2100, and then quantified again using the KAPA Library Quantification kit. A separate single-read 150-cycle Illumina NextSeq 550 flow cell was used to sequence each immunoSEQ 96-well plate. The original methods were these. Because the immunoSEQ output included only junctional sequences and no quality scores, the filtering could not be the same as the filtering used for full-length reads. Sequences were annotated with PyIR, a Python wrapper for IgBLAST v1.9, and V/J genes and CDR3 were assigned using IMGT germline references. Reads with weak V/J assignments (E-value above 1e-6), missing CDR3, stop codons, out-of-frame junctions, or ambiguous translated residues were removed. V3J clonotypes were defined as sequences sharing the same inferred V gene, J gene, and CDR3 amino acid sequence. Percentage overlap between repertoires was computed as shared unique clonotypes divided by the size of the smaller repertoire. RTK rarefaction, the Chao1 estimator, and Recon v2.1 estimates of unobserved clonotypes were used to assess repertoire richness. Generation probabilities for all TCRbeta clonotypes obtained by the gDNA method from a handful of donors were computed using OLGA. As stored in TCRdb, this immuneACCESS dataset retains in-frame rearrangements with V and J assigned. A fraction of the clones does not appear; measured against another copy, unresolved V genes explain less than half of the discrepancy, and the remainder lacks a known reason. From that table come the V and J calls and clone size; the DNA was used to work out D and trimming. The sample data list under 2,500,000 clones, and approximately 96% of these were observed just once. Jointly, the top ten make up roughly 0.13% of the sample.

The donors were healthy, HIV-negative adults with no recently reported acute infections or vaccinations. All donors were Caucasian adults living in Nashville, Tennessee, USA. CD4+ T cells were enriched by magnetic negative selection; naive cells were then positively selected on CD45RA, and the negative fraction formed the memory subset. After blood collection by leukapheresis, PBMCs were isolated using Ficoll-Histopaque density gradient centrifugation and then cryopreserved in the vapor phase of liquid nitrogen. Analytical flow cytometry was used to check the purity and quantity of each magnetically sorted T cell population. Genomic DNA was isolated from each sorted fraction and quantified by UV absorbance on a Nanodrop 2000c.

This TCR was recovered from a man aged 18 to 29 in good health. The specimen sequenced was naive CD4+ T cells sorted from blood. Taken with the paper, the label for cell subset or site translates to: CD45RA+ positively selected. Here the chain combines TRBV29-1 and TRBJ2-5; the D gene may be TRBD1 or TRBD2, since each aligns over 6 bases. The DNA is TGCAGCGTTGAGGGCGGGACACAAGAGACCCAGTACTTC. This is translated as CSVEGGTQETQYF. Outside the CDR3, residues come from the reference TRBV29-1 and TRBJ2-5 proteins, so the full variable domain is: SAVISQKPSRDICQRGTSLTIQCQVDSQVTMMFWYRQQPGQSLTLIATANQGSEATYESGFVIDKFPISRPNLTFSTLTVSNMSPEDSSIYLCSVEGGTQETQYFGPGTRLLVL.